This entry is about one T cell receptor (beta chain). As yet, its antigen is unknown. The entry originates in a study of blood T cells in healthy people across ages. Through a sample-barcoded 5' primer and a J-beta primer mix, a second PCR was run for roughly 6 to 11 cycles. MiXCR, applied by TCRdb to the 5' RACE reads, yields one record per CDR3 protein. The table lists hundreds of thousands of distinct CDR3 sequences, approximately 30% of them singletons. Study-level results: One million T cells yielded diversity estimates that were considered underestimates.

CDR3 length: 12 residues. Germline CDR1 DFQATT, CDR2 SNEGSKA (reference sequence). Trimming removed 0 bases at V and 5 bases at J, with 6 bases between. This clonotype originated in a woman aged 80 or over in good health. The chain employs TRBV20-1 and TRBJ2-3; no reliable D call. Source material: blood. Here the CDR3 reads CSAREGIDTQYF. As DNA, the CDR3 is TGCAGTGCTAGAGAGGGAATAGATACGCAGTATTTT.